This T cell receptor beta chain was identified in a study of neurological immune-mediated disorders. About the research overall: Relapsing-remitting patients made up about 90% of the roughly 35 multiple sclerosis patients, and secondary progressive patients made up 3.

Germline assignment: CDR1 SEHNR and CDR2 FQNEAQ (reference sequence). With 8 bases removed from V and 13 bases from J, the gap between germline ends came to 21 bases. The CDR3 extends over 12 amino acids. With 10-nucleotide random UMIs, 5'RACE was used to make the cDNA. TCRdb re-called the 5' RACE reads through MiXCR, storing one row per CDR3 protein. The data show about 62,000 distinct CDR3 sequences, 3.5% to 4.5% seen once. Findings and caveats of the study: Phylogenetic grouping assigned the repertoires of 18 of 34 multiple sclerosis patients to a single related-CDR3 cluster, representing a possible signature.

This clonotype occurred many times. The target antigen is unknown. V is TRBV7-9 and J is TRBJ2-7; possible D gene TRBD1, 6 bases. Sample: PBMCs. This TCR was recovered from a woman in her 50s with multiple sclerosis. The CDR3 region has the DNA TGTGCCAGCGCCCCAGGGGACCGATCCCCCTACTTC. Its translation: CASAPGDRSPYF.